This T cell receptor beta chain is drawn from a study of cytomegalovirus exposure and HLA in healthy donors. Sequencing was performed with immunoSEQ multiplex PCR; in TCRdb, only in-frame clones are kept and a portion is missing. In the table there are 150,000 to 200,000 clones, 86% of which are singletons. This CDR3 contains 16 residues. Germline V gene sequence: CDR1 ENHRY, CDR2 SYGVKD. V shed 7 bases and J shed 3 bases, with 21 bases lying between them. Note on this clone: Its antigen is as yet unknown.

General observations from the study: According to the study, about 180 TCR beta chains were cytomegalovirus-associated.

Material for sequencing was PBMCs. The TCR sequence derives from a woman aged 18-29 years in good health and CMV-seronegative. V is TRBV10-3 and J is TRBJ1-1, with TRBD1 as a possible D gene (5 bases). The DNA for the CDR3 is TGTGCCATCAAGGGAACAGGTCGACAGTTGGACACTGAAGCTTTCTTT. Protein sequence: CAIKGTGRQLDTEAFF.